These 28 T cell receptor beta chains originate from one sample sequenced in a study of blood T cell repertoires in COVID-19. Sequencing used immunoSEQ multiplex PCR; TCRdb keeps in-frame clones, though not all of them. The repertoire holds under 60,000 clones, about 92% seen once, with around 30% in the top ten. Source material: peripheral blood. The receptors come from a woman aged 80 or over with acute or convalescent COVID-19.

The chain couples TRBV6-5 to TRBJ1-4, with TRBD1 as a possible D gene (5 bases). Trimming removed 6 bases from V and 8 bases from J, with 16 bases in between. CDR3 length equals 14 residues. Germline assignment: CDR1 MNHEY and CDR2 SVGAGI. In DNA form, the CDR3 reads TGTGCCAGCAGAGCGCAGGGTTACGGGGAAAAACTGTTTTTT. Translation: CASRAQGYGEKLFF.

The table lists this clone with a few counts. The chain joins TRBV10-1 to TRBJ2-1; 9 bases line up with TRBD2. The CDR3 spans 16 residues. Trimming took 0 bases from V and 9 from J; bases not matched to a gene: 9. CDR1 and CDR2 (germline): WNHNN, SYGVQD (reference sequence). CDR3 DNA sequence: TGCGCCAGCAGTGAGTCGTCGACTAGCGGCCTCGGTGAGCAGTTCTTC. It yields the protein CASSESSTSGLGEQFF.

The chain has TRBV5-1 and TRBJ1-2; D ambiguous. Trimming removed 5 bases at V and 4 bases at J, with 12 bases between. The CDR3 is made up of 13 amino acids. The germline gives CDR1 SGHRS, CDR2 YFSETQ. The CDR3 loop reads CASRLDTRYGYTF. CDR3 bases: TGCGCCAGCAGATTAGACACCCGCTATGGCTACACCTTC.

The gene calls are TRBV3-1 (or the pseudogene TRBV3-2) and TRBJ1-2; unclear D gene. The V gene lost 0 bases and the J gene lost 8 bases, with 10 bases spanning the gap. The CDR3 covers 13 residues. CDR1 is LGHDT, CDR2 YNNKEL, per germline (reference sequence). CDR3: CASSQDLGRGYTF. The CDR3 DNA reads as TGTGCCAGCAGCCAAGATCTTGGGAGAGGCTACACCTTC.

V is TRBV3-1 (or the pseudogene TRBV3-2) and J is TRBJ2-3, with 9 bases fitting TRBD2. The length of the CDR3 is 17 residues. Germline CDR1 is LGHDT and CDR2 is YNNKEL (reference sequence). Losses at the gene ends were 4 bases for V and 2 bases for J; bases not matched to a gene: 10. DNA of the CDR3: TGTGCCAGCAGCCCCTGGGGGGCGGGGGGGGACACAGATACGCAGTATTTT. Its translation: CASSPWGAGGDTDTQYF.

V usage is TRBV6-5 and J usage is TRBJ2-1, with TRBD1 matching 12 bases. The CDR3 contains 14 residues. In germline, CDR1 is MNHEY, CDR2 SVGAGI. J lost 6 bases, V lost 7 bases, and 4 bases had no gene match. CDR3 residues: CASIGDRGPNEQFF. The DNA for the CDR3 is TGTGCCAGCATCGGGGACAGGGGGCCCAATGAGCAGTTCTTC.

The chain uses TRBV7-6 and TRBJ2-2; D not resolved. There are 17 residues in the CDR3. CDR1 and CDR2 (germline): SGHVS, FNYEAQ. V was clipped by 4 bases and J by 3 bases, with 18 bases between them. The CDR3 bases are TGTGCCAGCAGCTCCCGGATCCGCGGCCGGGACACCGGGGAGCTGTTTTTT. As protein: CASSSRIRGRDTGELFF.

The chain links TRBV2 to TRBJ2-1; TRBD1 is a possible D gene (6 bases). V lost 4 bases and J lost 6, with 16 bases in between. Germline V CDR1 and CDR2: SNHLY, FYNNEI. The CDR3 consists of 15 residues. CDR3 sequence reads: CASSARGNTINEQFF. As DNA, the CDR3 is TGTGCCAGCAGTGCCAGGGGAAACACGATCAATGAGCAGTTCTTC.

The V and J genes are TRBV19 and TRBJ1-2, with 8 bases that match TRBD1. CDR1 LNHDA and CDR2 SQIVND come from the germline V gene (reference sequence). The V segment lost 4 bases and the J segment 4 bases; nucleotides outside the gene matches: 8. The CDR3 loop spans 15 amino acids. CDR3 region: CASSTSGGKVYGYTF. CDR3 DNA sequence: TGTGCCAGTAGTACCTCAGGGGGCAAGGTCTATGGCTACACCTTC.

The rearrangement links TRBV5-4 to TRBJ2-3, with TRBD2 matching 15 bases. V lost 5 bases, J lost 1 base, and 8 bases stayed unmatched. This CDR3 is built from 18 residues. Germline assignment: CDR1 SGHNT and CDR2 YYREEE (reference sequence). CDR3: CASRPGLAGGPGTDTQYF. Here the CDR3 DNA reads TGTGCCAGCAGACCCGGACTAGCGGGGGGGCCAGGCACAGATACGCAGTATTTT.

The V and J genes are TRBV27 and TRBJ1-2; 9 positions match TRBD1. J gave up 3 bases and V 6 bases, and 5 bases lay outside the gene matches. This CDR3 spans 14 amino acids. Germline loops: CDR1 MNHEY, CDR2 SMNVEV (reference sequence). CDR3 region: CASRRTGAHYGYTF. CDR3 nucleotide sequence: TGTGCCAGCAGGAGGACAGGGGCCCACTATGGCTACACCTTC.

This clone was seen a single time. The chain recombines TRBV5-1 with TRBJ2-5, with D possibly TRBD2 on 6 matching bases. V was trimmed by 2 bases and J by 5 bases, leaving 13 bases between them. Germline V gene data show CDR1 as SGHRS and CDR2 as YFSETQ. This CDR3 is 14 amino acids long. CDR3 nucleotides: TGCGCCAGCAGCTTCGTGGGGAGGAGGGAGACCCAGTACTTC. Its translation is CASSFVGRRETQYF.

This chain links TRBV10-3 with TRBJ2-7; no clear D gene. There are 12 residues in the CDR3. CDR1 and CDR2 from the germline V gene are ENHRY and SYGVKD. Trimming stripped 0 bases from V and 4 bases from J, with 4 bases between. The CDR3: CAISESSYEQYV. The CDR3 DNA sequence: TGTGCCATCAGTGAGTCCTCGTACGAGCAGTACGTC.

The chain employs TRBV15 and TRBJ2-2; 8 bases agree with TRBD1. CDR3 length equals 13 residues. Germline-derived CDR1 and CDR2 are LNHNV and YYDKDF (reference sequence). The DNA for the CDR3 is TGTGCGGGACAGGAACGGGGCACCGGGGAGCTGTTTTTT. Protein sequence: CAGQERGTGELFF.

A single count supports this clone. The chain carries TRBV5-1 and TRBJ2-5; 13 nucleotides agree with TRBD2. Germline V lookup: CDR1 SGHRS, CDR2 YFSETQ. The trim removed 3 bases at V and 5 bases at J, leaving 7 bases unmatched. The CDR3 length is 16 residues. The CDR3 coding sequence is TGCGCCAGCAGCTCATCACTAGCGGGGGGGCCCGAGACCCAGTACTTC. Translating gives CASSSSLAGGPETQYF.

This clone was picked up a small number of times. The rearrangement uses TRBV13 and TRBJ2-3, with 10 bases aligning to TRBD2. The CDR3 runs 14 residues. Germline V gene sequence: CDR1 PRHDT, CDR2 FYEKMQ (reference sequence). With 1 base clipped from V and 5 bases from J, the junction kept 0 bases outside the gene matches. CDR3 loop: CASSLVAGGDTQYF. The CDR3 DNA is TGTGCCAGCAGCTTAGTAGCGGGGGGAGATACGCAGTATTTT.

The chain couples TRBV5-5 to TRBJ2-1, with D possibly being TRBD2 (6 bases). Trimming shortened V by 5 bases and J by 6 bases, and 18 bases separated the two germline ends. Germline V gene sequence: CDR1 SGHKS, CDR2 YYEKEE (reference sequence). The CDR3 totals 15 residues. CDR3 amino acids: CASRPDYWVLNEQFF. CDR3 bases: TGTGCCAGCAGACCGGACTATTGGGTCCTCAATGAGCAGTTCTTC.

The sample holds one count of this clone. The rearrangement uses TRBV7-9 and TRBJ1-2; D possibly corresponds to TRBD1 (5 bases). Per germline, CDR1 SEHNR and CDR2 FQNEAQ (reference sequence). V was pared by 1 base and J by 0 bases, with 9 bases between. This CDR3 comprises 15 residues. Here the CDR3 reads CASSLGQGTNYGYTF. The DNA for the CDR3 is TGTGCCAGCAGCTTAGGTCAGGGAACTAACTATGGCTACACCTTC. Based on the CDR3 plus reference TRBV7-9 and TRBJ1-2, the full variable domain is DTGVSQNPRHKITKRGQNVTFRCDPISEHNRLYWYRQTLGQGPEFLTYFQNEAQLEKSRLLSDRFSAERPKGSFSTLEIQRTEQGDSAMYLCASSLGQGTNYGYTFGSGTRLTVV.

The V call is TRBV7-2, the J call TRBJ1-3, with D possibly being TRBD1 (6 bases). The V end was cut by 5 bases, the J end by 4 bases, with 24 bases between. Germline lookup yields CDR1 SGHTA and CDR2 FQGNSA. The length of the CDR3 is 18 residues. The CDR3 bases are TGTGCCAGCAGCCATAACCCCCACAGGGCTATCATCGGAAACACCATATATTTT. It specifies CASSHNPHRAIIGNTIYF.

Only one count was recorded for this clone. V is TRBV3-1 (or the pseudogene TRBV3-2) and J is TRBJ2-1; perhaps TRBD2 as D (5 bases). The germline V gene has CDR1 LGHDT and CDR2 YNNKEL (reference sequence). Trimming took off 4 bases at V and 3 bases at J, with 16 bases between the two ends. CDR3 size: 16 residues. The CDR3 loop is CASSPRVRAGYNEQFF. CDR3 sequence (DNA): TGTGCCAGCAGCCCCCGGGTGCGGGCGGGCTACAATGAGCAGTTCTTC.

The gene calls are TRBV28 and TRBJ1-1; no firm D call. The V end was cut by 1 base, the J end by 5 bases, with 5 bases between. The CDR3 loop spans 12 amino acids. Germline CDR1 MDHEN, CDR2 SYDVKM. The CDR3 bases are TGTGCCAGCAGTTTATTTCGGACTGAAGCTTTCTTT. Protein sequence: CASSLFRTEAFF.

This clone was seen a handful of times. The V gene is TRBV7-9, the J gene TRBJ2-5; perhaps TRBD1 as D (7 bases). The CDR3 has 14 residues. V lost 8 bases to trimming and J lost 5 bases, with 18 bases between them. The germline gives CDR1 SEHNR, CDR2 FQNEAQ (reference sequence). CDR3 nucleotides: TGTGCCAGCGGCAGGGGGGCCCCCCCGGAGACCCAGTACTTC. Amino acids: CASGRGAPPETQYF. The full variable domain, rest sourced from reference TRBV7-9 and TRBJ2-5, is DTGVSQNPRHKITKRGQNVTFRCDPISEHNRLYWYRQTLGQGPEFLTYFQNEAQLEKSRLLSDRFSAERPKGSFSTLEIQRTEQGDSAMYLCASGRGAPPETQYFGPGTRLLVL.

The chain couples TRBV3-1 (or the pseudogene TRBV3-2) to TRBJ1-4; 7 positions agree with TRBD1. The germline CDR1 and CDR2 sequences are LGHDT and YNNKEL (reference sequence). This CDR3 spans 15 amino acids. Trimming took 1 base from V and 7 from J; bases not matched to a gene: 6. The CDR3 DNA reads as TGTGCCAGCAGCCAAGTATCGAACAGGGGTGAAAAACTGTTTTTT. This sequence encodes CASSQVSNRGEKLFF.

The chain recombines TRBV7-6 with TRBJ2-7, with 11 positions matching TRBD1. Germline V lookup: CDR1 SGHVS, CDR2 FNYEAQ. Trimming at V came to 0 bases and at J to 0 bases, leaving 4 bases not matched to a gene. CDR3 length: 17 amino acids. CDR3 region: CASSLALGQGASYEQYF. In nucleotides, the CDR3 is TGTGCCAGCAGCTTAGCACTAGGACAGGGGGCCTCCTACGAGCAGTACTTC. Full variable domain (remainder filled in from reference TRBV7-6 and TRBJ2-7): GAGVSQSPRYKVTKRGQDVALRCDPISGHVSLYWYRQALGQGPEFLTYFNYEAQQDKSGLPNDRFSAERPEGSISTLTIQRTEQRDSAMYRCASSLALGQGASYEQYFGPGTRLTVT.

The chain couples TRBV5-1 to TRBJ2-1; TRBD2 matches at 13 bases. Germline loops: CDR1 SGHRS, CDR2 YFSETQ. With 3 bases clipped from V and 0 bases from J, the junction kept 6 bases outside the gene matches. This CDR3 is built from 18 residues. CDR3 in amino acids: CASSSDTSGGASYNEQFF. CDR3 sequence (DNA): TGCGCCAGCAGCTCGGATACTAGCGGGGGGGCCTCCTACAATGAGCAGTTCTTC.

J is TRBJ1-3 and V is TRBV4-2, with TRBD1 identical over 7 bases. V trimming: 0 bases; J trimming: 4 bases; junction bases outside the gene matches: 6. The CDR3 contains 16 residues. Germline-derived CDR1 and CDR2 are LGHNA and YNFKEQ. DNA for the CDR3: TGTGCCAGCAGCCAAGAAAGGGGGCTTAAAGGAAACACCATATATTTT. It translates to CASSQERGLKGNTIYF.

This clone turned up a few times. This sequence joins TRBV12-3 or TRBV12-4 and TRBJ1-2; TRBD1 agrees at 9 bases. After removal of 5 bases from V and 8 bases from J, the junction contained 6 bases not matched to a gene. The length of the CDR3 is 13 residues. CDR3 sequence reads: CASSPDRGVGYTF. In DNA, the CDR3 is TGTGCCAGCAGTCCGGACAGGGGAGTAGGCTACACCTTC.

CDR3: CASSPGGSSSYNEQFF. CDR3 nucleotide sequence: TGTGCCAGCAGCCCGGGTGGCTCCAGCTCCTACAATGAGCAGTTCTTC. The V gene is TRBV5-6, the J gene TRBJ2-1, with D unclear. The CDR3 contains 16 residues. Germline loops: CDR1 SGHDT, CDR2 YYEEEE. V lost 4 bases to trimming and J lost 0 bases, with 14 bases between them.